This TCR beta chain was identified in a study of T cell responses to AZD1222 COVID-19 vaccine. Study-level information: Second doses were pooled across both intervals (about 4 or about 12 weeks). Notes on the study in general: CD4 TCRs linked to vaccination spanned spike, dominating at 160-218 and 743-854. Sampled repertoires all dated from after the peak T cell response.

About this clone: Its target is not known.

The CDR3 extends over 13 amino acids. From germline, CDR1 is MGHRA and CDR2 YSYEKL. Trimming removed 8 bases from V and 4 bases from J; junction bases left unmatched: 5. TCRdb's copy holds only in-frame clones and misses some; the assay was immunoSEQ multiplex PCR. The table shows approximately 150,000 clones, with less than 95% occurring only once. The V call is TRBV4-1, the J call TRBJ1-1, with TRBD1 identical over 9 bases. This sample comprised peripheral blood, obtained on day 0 of AZD1222 vaccination. The source is an adult in good health. The CDR3 loop reads CASGTGFRTEAFF. The DNA of the CDR3 is TGCGCCAGCGGGACAGGGTTTCGCACTGAAGCTTTCTTT.